This TCR beta chain was retrieved from a study of cytomegalovirus exposure and HLA in healthy donors. The PCR contained 60 Vbeta and 13 Jbeta primers. In the study's own analysis: Later analysis identified some 80 million unique TCR beta chains, about 10 million shared. Measured with immunoSEQ multiplex PCR; TCRdb has only the in-frame clones, and not every one. For V, J and clone size, that table is used; D and trimming come from the DNA. The sample holds 75,000 to 100,000 clones, around 81% seen once. Points from the study as a whole: Researchers reported in a later analysis that common viral pathogens appeared linked to several top clusters. TCR beta chains numbering 150 to 200 were designated cytomegalovirus-associated. An ancestry cluster, one associated with Asian ancestry, reportedly showed fewer N-insertions than the 666-donor mean in a later analysis.

Concerning this clone: The antigen is unknown.

The specimen was PBMCs. This sequence was found in a man between 40 and 49 years old in good health and CMV-seropositive.

CDR3 protein: CASSFRGTEAFF. The CDR3 nucleotides read TGTGCCAGCAGCTTTCGGGGCACTGAAGCTTTCTTT. The J gene is TRBJ1-1, the V gene TRBV5-6; D is undetermined. V was cut by 2 bases and J by 4 bases, with 6 bases left in between. This CDR3 spans 12 amino acids. From germline, CDR1 is SGHDT and CDR2 YYEEEE.